This T cell receptor (beta chain) was captured in a study of T cells in Graves' hyperthyroidism and ophthalmopathy. About the study: Before treatment of any kind, peripheral blood was taken at initial diagnosis.

Among the patients, aged 18 to 65, hyperthyroidism was newly diagnosed and had lasted under 2 months. Clinicians diagnosed patients from clinical symptoms, serum thyroxine and TRAb, thyroid ultrasound and orbital computed tomography. The PBMCs were taken from approximately 11 ml of fresh peripheral blood. The V segment lost 5 bases and the J segment 9 bases; nucleotides outside the gene matches: 10. CDR1 is SEHNR and CDR2 is FQNEAQ in the germline V gene (reference sequence). CDR3 length: 16 residues. TCR beta CDR3 region amplification was performed from RNA transcripts. An initial round of RT-PCR targeting the TCR CDR3 relied on the HTBI primer set. TCRdb independently ran MiXCR on the multiplex PCR reads; one entry per CDR3 protein. The profile shows approximately 630,000 distinct CDR3 sequences, 15% to 20% of them singletons. This clonotype was observed at least ten times.

The genes are TRBV7-9 and TRBJ2-1, with 13 nucleotides matching TRBD2. The specimen was blood. The receptor was isolated from a woman aged 30 to 39 with Graves' hyperthyroidism. CDR3 bases: TGTGCCAGCAGCACAGGACTAGCGGGAGTAAGGACTGAGCAGTTCTTC. Protein: CASSTGLAGVRTEQFF.